One sample yielded the 17 T cell receptor beta chains listed below, sequenced in a study of blood T cell repertoires in COVID-19. Repertoires were generated with immunoSEQ multiplex PCR, while TCRdb's copy carries only in-frame clones and drops some. Of roughly 150,000 clones in the sample, over 80% were seen once. Sequencing input: PBMCs or T cells enriched from blood (not recorded which). These TCRs come from a man between 65 and 80 years old who had been exposed to COVID-19.

This chain links TRBV2 with TRBJ1-2; D uncertain. The germline V gene has CDR1 SNHLY and CDR2 FYNNEI. Between the trimmed V and J ends, which lost 3 bases and 3 bases, there was a span of 11 bases. The CDR3 consists of 14 residues. For the CDR3, the DNA is TGTGCCAGCAGTGACGTGACCGGGGACTATGGCTACACCTTC. Amino acid sequence: CASSDVTGDYGYTF.

The chain has TRBV19 and TRBJ2-2; 9 nucleotides align to TRBD2. The CDR3 is 16 amino acids. Trimming removed 4 bases from V and 4 bases from J; junction bases left unmatched: 7. Looked up from germline, CDR1 is LNHDA and CDR2 is SQIVND (reference sequence). The CDR3 sequence is CASSTASGTTTGELFF. The CDR3 DNA follows: TGTGCCAGTAGTACCGCTAGCGGGACAACCACCGGGGAGCTGTTTTTT.

The chain joins TRBV2 to TRBJ2-1; 10 bases are a match to TRBD2. With 5 bases clipped from V and 5 bases from J, the junction kept 6 bases outside the gene matches. The CDR3 totals 15 residues. Germline loops: CDR1 SNHLY, CDR2 FYNNEI. CDR3 nucleotide sequence: TGTGCCAGCAGTCTTGGGACTAGCGTTAACAATGAGCAGTTCTTC. Its protein product is CASSLGTSVNNEQFF.

The rearrangement uses TRBV5-1 and TRBJ2-1, with 9 bases matching TRBD1. Trimming at V came to 5 bases and at J to 8 bases, leaving 11 bases not matched to a gene. There are 15 residues in the CDR3. Germline loops: CDR1 SGHRS, CDR2 YFSETQ. The CDR3 DNA sequence: TGCGCCAGCAGGAGGGGACAGGGAGGTGAGGATGAGCAGTTCTTC. It encodes CASRRGQGGEDEQFF.

This chain links TRBV19 with TRBJ2-5, with 7 bases aligning to TRBD2. Losses at the gene ends were 4 bases for V and 5 bases for J; bases not matched to a gene: 7. This CDR3 region has 14 residues. Germline loops: CDR1 LNHDA, CDR2 SQIVND (reference sequence). CDR3 sequence: CASSSGGNEETQYF. DNA of the CDR3: TGTGCCAGTAGTAGCGGGGGAAATGAGGAGACCCAGTACTTC. The variable domain in full, with the rest retrieved from reference TRBV19 and TRBJ2-5, is DGGITQSPKYLFRKEGQNVTLSCEQNLNHDAMYWYRQDPGQGLRLIYYSQIVNDFQKGDIAEGYSVSREKKESFPLTVTSAQKNPTAFYLCASSSGGNEETQYFGPGTRLLVL.

This clone was seen a handful of times. J is TRBJ2-7 and V is TRBV28, with D maybe TRBD2 (5 bases). The CDR3 length is 14 residues. The V gene's germline CDR1 is MDHEN and CDR2 SYDVKM. Trimming left V 6 bases short and J 2 bases short, with 14 bases between. Here the CDR3 DNA reads TGTGCCAGCAGATCCGGTGGGAGCGCCTACGAGCAGTACTTC. The encoded protein is CASRSGGSAYEQYF.

This clone was seen a single time. The chain is built from TRBV27 and TRBJ2-1, with 7 bases that match TRBD2. The V gene's germline CDR1 is MNHEY and CDR2 SMNVEV (reference sequence). The CDR3 has 17 amino acids. The V segment lost 5 bases and the J segment 3 bases; nucleotides outside the gene matches: 13. The CDR3, as DNA: TGTGCCAGCAGTCCAAGGGACGCGGGAGTAATCTACAATGAGCAGTTCTTC. Its protein is CASSPRDAGVIYNEQFF.

This rearrangement joins TRBV5-1 to TRBJ2-6; 10 bases map to TRBD1. V dropped 7 bases and J dropped 1; count of bases not matched to a gene: 5. Germline V gives CDR1 SGHRS, CDR2 YFSETQ. The length of the CDR3 is 16 residues. For the CDR3, the DNA is TGCGCCAGCTCGACAGGGGGCGCTTCTGGGGCCAACGTCCTGACTTTC. Translation: CASSTGGASGANVLTF.

The V and J genes are TRBV25-1 and TRBJ1-5; 10 positions match TRBD1. The CDR3 totals 16 residues. V trimming: 1 base; J trimming: 2 bases; junction bases outside the gene matches: 2. Germline lookup yields CDR1 MGHDK and CDR2 SYGVNS. CDR3 in amino acids: CASSESGTGGNQPQHF. DNA of the CDR3: TGTGCCAGCAGTGAATCCGGGACAGGGGGCAATCAGCCCCAGCATTTT. Supplemented by reference TRBV25-1 and TRBJ1-5, the full variable domain reads EADIYQTPRYLVIGTGKKITLECSQTMGHDKMYWYQQDPGMELHLIHYSYGVNSTEKGDLSSESTVSRIRTEHFPLTLESARPSHTSQYLCASSESGTGGNQPQHFGDGTRLSIL.

The chain uses TRBV18 and TRBJ2-7; 11 bases are a match to TRBD1. V shed 5 bases, J shed 5 bases, and the junction held 8 bases outside the gene matches. Germline V gene lookup returns CDR1 KGHSH and CDR2 LQKENI. This CDR3 spans 15 amino acids. The CDR3 here is CASSEVGTGGDEQYF. The CDR3 DNA is TGTGCCAGCTCAGAGGTCGGGACAGGGGGGGACGAGCAGTACTTC.

The genes are TRBV11-2 and TRBJ2-3; perhaps TRBD2 as D (5 bases). The CDR3 consists of 16 residues. CDR1 and CDR2 from the germline V gene are SGHAT and FQNNGV. With 6 bases removed from V and 1 base from J, the gap between germline ends came to 17 bases. The CDR3 sequence: CASSRTRRLGTDTQYF. CDR3 in DNA: TGTGCCAGCAGTCGTACTAGGAGGCTAGGCACAGATACGCAGTATTTT.

The chain carries TRBV5-1 and TRBJ1-1; D gene uncertain. V shed 4 bases and J shed 0 bases, with 13 bases lying between them. CDR1 and CDR2 from the germline V gene are SGHRS and YFSETQ. The CDR3 sequence is 15 residues long. The CDR3 region has the DNA TGCGCCAGCAGCCCCGGGAGGTTGATGAACACTGAAGCTTTCTTT. Translated, it gives CASSPGRLMNTEAFF.

J is TRBJ2-1 and V is TRBV12-5, with TRBD2 matching over 13 bases. The germline V gene has CDR1 LGHNT and CDR2 FRNRAP. J gave up 5 bases and V 5 bases, and 9 bases lay outside the gene matches. This CDR3 comprises 17 residues. CDR3 coding DNA: TGTGCTAGTGGTCCCGACCTACTAGCGGGGGGGAACAATGAGCAGTTCTTC. Its protein product is CASGPDLLAGGNNEQFF.

The V and J genes are TRBV7-9 and TRBJ2-1, with TRBD2 matching 10 bases. Germline V gives CDR1 SEHNR, CDR2 FQNEAQ (reference sequence). The J segment lost 5 bases and the V segment lost 5 bases, leaving 6 bases of the junction unmatched. The CDR3 is made up of 15 amino acids. CDR3 sequence reads: CASSTIAGGNNEQFF. CDR3 DNA: TGTGCCAGCAGCACCATAGCGGGAGGTAACAATGAGCAGTTCTTC.

The table lists this clone with a count of one. The chain has TRBV2 and TRBJ1-1, with a weak D call TRBD1 (5 bases). V was shortened by 3 bases and J by 4 bases, with 18 bases between the two germline ends. This CDR3 spans 16 amino acids. Germline V gives CDR1 SNHLY, CDR2 FYNNEI. The CDR3: CASSEVRLLGGTEAFF. The CDR3 bases are TGTGCCAGCAGTGAGGTTCGTTTGCTCGGGGGCACTGAAGCTTTCTTT. Looking up the rest from reference TRBV2 and TRBJ1-1 gives the full variable domain: EPEVTQTPSHQVTQMGQEVILRCVPISNHLYFYWYRQILGQKVEFLVSFYNNEISEKSEIFDDQFSVERPDGSNFTLKIRSTKLEDSAMYFCASSEVRLLGGTEAFFGQGTRLTVV.

The chain recombines TRBV6-1 with TRBJ1-6; D is unclear. The germline V gene encodes CDR1 MNHNS and CDR2 SASEGT. The CDR3 runs 16 residues. V lost 1 base to trimming and J lost 9 bases, with 16 bases between them. In DNA, the CDR3 is TGTGCCAGCAGTGAAGTTGACCTGGGAGGGAGTTCACCCCTCCACTTT. It translates to CASSEVDLGGSSPLHF.

This clone appeared a few times. The V and J genes are TRBV7-2 and TRBJ2-1; TRBD1 matches 7 bases. Germline V lookup: CDR1 SGHTA, CDR2 FQGNSA. V dropped 5 bases and J dropped 0; count of bases not matched to a gene: 4. This CDR3 region has 15 residues. In DNA, the CDR3 is TGTGCCAGCAGCGCCGACAGGGACTCCTACAATGAGCAGTTCTTC. It translates to CASSADRDSYNEQFF.